These 18 T cell receptor beta chains were all obtained from the same sample, sequenced in a study of blood T cell repertoires in COVID-19. Clones were read by immunoSEQ multiplex PCR, and TCRdb kept only the in-frame ones, dropping some. The top ten clones hold 3.5% to 5.5% of a sample with 130,000 or so clones, 82% of them seen once. Sequenced material: peripheral blood. The source of these receptors is a woman between 65 and 79 years old with acute or convalescent COVID-19.

The chain recombines TRBV7-2 with TRBJ1-2, with 9 bases identical to TRBD1. J was trimmed by 6 bases and V by 1 base; bases with no gene match: 6. Looked up from germline, CDR1 is SGHTA and CDR2 is FQGNSA. The CDR3 is made up of 15 amino acids. DNA for the CDR3: TGTGCCAGCAGCTTAGAGGGGACAGGGAGGCATGGCTACACCTTC. Protein sequence: CASSLEGTGRHGYTF.

This rearrangement joins TRBV10-3 to TRBJ1-2; TRBD1 aligns across 7 bases. This CDR3 has 14 amino acids. Germline V CDR1 and CDR2: ENHRY, SYGVKD. The J segment lost 7 bases and the V segment lost 2 bases, leaving 7 bases of the junction unmatched. The CDR3 coding sequence is TGTGCCATCAGTGAGGACAGGGCTTCGGGTGGCTACACCTTC. Amino acid sequence: CAISEDRASGGYTF.

V usage is TRBV7-8 and J usage is TRBJ2-1, with D perhaps matching TRBD1 or TRBD2 (6 bases each). Germline values: CDR1 SGHVS, CDR2 FQNEAQ. The V and J ends lost 6 bases and 13 bases respectively, with 16 bases between them. The CDR3 has 12 amino acids. For the CDR3, the DNA is TGTGCCAGCAGTCGACAGGAGGGATTACAGTTCTTC. Translated, it gives CASSRQEGLQFF. Using reference TRBV7-8 and TRBJ2-1 for the parts outside the CDR3, the full variable domain is GAGVSQSPRYKVAKRGQDVALRCDPISGHVSLFWYQQALGQGPEFLTYFQNEAQLDKSGLPSDRFFAERPEGSVSTLKIQRTQQEDSAVYLCASSRQEGLQFFGPGTRLTVL.

J is TRBJ2-7 and V is TRBV7-2; TRBD2 agrees at 9 bases. Germline V gives CDR1 SGHTA, CDR2 FQGNSA. CDR3 size: 15 residues. V gave up 5 bases and J gave up 0 bases; unmatched junction bases: 5. CDR3 in amino acids: CASSTGLAFSYEQYF. The CDR3 region has the DNA TGTGCCAGCAGCACGGGACTAGCATTCTCCTACGAGCAGTACTTC. The variable domain in full, completed from reference TRBV7-2 and TRBJ2-7, reads GAGVSQSPSNKVTEKGKDVELRCDPISGHTALYWYRQSLGQGLEFLIYFQGNSAPDKSGLPSDRFSAERTGGSVSTLTIQRTQQEDSAVYLCASSTGLAFSYEQYFGPGTRLTVT.

J is TRBJ2-3 and V is TRBV10-2; TRBD2 matches at 10 bases. V shed 6 bases, J shed 6 bases, and the junction held 9 bases outside the gene matches. This CDR3 region has 15 residues. Germline CDR1 is WSHSY and CDR2 is SAAADI. CDR3 in DNA: TGCGCCAGCAGCATGACTAGCGGGCAGGGGGATACGCAGTATTTT. Protein: CASSMTSGQGDTQYF.

This clone has a handful of counts. In DNA, the CDR3 is TGTGCCAGCAGCCAAGGACAGGGAGACGGCTACACCTTC. Protein product: CASSQGQGDGYTF. This chain connects TRBV6-2 or TRBV6-3 to TRBJ1-2, with 8 bases identical to TRBD1. This CDR3 comprises 13 residues. V was pared by 6 bases and J by 8 bases, with 8 bases of the junction left unmatched. Germline CDR1 reads MNHEY; CDR2 reads SVGEGT.

The rearrangement uses TRBV14 and TRBJ1-2; D is ambiguous. V lost 0 bases and J 13 bases, leaving 9 bases between the germline ends. Germline lookup yields CDR1 SGHDN and CDR2 FVKESK. This CDR3 contains 11 residues. CDR3 loop: CASSQDTNPTF. DNA of the CDR3: TGTGCCAGCAGCCAAGATACTAATCCCACCTTC.

V and J are TRBV7-2 and TRBJ1-2; D remains ambiguous. Germline CDR1 is SGHTA and CDR2 is FQGNSA. The CDR3 consists of 13 residues. Between the trimmed V and J ends, which lost 0 bases and 7 bases, there was a span of 9 bases. In nucleotides, the CDR3 is TGTGCCAGCAGCTTAGCGATGGCAGGTGGCTACACCTTC. This encodes CASSLAMAGGYTF. Supplemented by reference TRBV7-2 and TRBJ1-2, the full variable domain reads GAGVSQSPSNKVTEKGKDVELRCDPISGHTALYWYRQSLGQGLEFLIYFQGNSAPDKSGLPSDRFSAERTGGSVSTLTIQRTQQEDSAVYLCASSLAMAGGYTFGSGTRLTVV.

V gene TRBV27 combines with J gene TRBJ1-1; D perhaps matches TRBD1 (5 bases). The CDR3 extends over 13 amino acids. The ends were cut back, 2 bases at V and 10 bases at J, with 14 bases in the middle. In germline, CDR1 is MNHEY, CDR2 SMNVEV (reference sequence). The CDR3, as DNA: TGTGCCAGCAGTTTAGGGGCAGGGTTTCCAGCTTTCTTT. It encodes CASSLGAGFPAFF.

The chain joins TRBV7-9 to TRBJ2-5, with a weak D call TRBD2 (6 bases). CDR1 SEHNR and CDR2 FQNEAQ come from the germline V gene (reference sequence). Trimming cost V 2 bases and J 1 base, with 14 bases left between them. The CDR3 consists of 16 residues. CDR3 in DNA: TGTGCCAGCAGCTTAATAGGAGGGGCTAGCCAAGAGACCCAGTACTTC. Protein sequence: CASSLIGGASQETQYF.

J is TRBJ2-1 and V is TRBV4-1, with 11 bases matching TRBD2. Losses at the gene ends were 2 bases for V and 2 bases for J; bases not matched to a gene: 5. This CDR3 region has 17 residues. Germline V gene lookup returns CDR1 MGHRA and CDR2 YSYEKL. CDR3 region: CASSQTLAGGPYNEQFF. For the CDR3, the DNA is TGCGCCAGCAGCCAAACCCTAGCGGGGGGCCCCTACAATGAGCAGTTCTTC.

The genes are TRBV11-2 and TRBJ2-3; 10 nucleotides match TRBD2. V gave up 1 base and J gave up 8 bases; unmatched junction bases: 12. The CDR3 has 17 residues. Per the germline V gene, CDR1 is SGHAT and CDR2 is FQNNGV. The chain's CDR3 is CASSLVPSGGIPITQYF. CDR3 bases: TGTGCCAGCAGCTTAGTCCCTAGCGGGGGAATACCAATTACGCAGTATTTT.

This clone was recorded a few times. The rearrangement links TRBV10-3 to TRBJ2-1; 8 bases are a match to TRBD2. Unmatched junction bases numbered 2, after V lost 5 bases and J lost 2 bases. From germline, CDR1 is ENHRY and CDR2 SYGVKD. The CDR3 spans 14 residues. CDR3 bases: TGTGCCATCAGTACAGCGGGAGCCTACAATGAGCAGTTCTTC. Protein sequence: CAISTAGAYNEQFF.

This clone was recorded a few times. The chain joins TRBV7-2 to TRBJ2-7; 9 bases agree with TRBD1. Germline V lookup: CDR1 SGHTA, CDR2 FQGNSA. Unmatched junction bases numbered 4, after V lost 5 bases and J lost 2 bases. The CDR3 has 14 amino acids. CDR3 amino acids: CASSVDRGPYEQYF. For the CDR3, the DNA is TGTGCCAGCAGCGTGGACAGGGGTCCCTACGAGCAGTACTTC.

Notes on this clone: At one of its ends the junction is not consistent with the germline gene, which may arise from a read error. The genes are TRBV7-8 and TRBJ2-3; TRBD2 matches at 11 bases. From germline, CDR1 is SGHVS and CDR2 FQNEAQ. The CDR3 runs 17 residues. The CDR3 loop reads CASSLAGGWTSTDTQYF. DNA of the CDR3: TGTGCCAGCAGCCTAGCGGGGGGTTGGACTAGCACAGATACGCAGTATTTT.

The chain is built from TRBV18 and TRBJ2-7, with a possible D match to TRBD1 (5 bases). This CDR3 region has 12 residues. The V and J ends lost 6 bases and 3 bases respectively, with 9 bases between them. CDR1 and CDR2 (germline): KGHSH, LQKENI. CDR3 nucleotides: TGTGCCAGCTCCAAAGACAGCTACGAGCAGTACTTC. Translation: CASSKDSYEQYF.

The chain couples TRBV7-8 to TRBJ1-2; D perhaps matches TRBD1 (5 bases). Germline assignment: CDR1 SGHVS and CDR2 FQNEAQ. The CDR3 covers 15 residues. Trimming took 1 base from V and 4 from J, leaving 13 bases between them. Here the CDR3 reads CASSLGGPRSYGYTF. The CDR3, as DNA: TGTGCCAGCAGCTTAGGGGGCCCACGCAGCTATGGCTACACCTTC.

The V and J genes are TRBV7-2 and TRBJ1-1; 10 bases fit TRBD1. The CDR3 has 17 residues. Germline V lookup: CDR1 SGHTA, CDR2 FQGNSA. V was clipped by 5 bases and J by 4 bases; unmatched bases: 13. The DNA for the CDR3 is TGTGCCAGCAGCACGACAGGGGGCGGGGTGCGGCCCACTGAAGCTTTCTTT. It codes for CASSTTGGGVRPTEAFF.